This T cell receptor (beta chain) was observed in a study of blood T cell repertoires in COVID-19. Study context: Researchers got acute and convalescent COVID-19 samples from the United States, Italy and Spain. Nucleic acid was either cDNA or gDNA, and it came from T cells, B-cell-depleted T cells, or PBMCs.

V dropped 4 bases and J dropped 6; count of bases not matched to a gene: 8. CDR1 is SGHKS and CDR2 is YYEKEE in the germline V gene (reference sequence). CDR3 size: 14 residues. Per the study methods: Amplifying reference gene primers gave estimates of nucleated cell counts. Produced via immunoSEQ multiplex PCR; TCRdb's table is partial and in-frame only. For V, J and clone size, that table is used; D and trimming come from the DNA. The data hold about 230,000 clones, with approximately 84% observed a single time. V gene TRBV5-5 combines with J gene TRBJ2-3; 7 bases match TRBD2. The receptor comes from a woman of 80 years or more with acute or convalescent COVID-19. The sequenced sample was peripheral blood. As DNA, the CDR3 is TGTGCCAGCAGCCCTGGGACTACAGGCGATACGCAGTATTTT. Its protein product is CASSPGTTGDTQYF.